These 14 T cell receptor beta chains originate from one sample sequenced in a study of T-cell memory formation after mild COVID-19. Via MiXCR, TCRdb re-called the 5' RACE reads, giving one row per CDR3 protein. Of around 62,000 distinct CDR3 sequences in the sample, 25% to 35% were seen once. Sequencing was carried out using PBMCs or a T cell subset sorted from them (not recorded which). Every receptor here comes from a young man who had mild COVID-19 (a few samples of this study predate the infection). Cell type and time point are not known.

This clonotype occurred a few times. The V and J genes are TRBV7-9 and TRBJ2-2, with TRBD1 matching over 8 bases. Looked up from germline, CDR1 is SEHNR and CDR2 is FQNEAQ (reference sequence). The V and J ends lost 1 base and 2 bases, in that order; junction bases with no gene match: 3. The CDR3 totals 16 residues. The CDR3 bases are TGTGCCAGCAGCTTAGGTGCAGGGGGCAACACCGGGGAGCTGTTTTTT. Residues: CASSLGAGGNTGELFF.

The chain is built from TRBV7-9 and TRBJ1-1; D call uncertain. The V gene lost 5 bases and the J gene lost 4 bases, with 8 bases spanning the gap. The CDR3 extends over 12 amino acids. Looked up from germline, CDR1 is SEHNR and CDR2 is FQNEAQ (reference sequence). The chain's CDR3 is CASSRGGTEAFF. The DNA for the CDR3 is TGTGCCAGCAGCCGGGGAGGCACTGAAGCTTTCTTT.

The rearrangement uses TRBV29-1 and TRBJ2-3, with D perhaps matching TRBD1 (6 bases). This CDR3 region has 17 residues. Germline CDR1 and CDR2: SQVTM and ANQGSEA. The V and J ends lost 0 bases and 6 bases respectively, with 22 bases between them. The CDR3 nucleotides are TGCAGCGTTGAAGAGGTTGGACAGAGAAGTTCCCGGGATACGCAGTATTTT. Its translation is CSVEEVGQRSSRDTQYF.

This clonotype was observed a few times. This sequence joins TRBV11-2 and TRBJ1-1, with D perhaps TRBD1 (6 bases). Trimming took off 8 bases at V and 7 bases at J, with 17 bases between the two ends. CDR1 is SGHAT and CDR2 is FQNNGV in the germline V gene. The CDR3 contains 13 residues. The CDR3 sequence is CASRPPTGDEAFF. The CDR3 DNA reads TGTGCCAGCCGTCCTCCGACAGGCGATGAAGCTTTCTTT.

The chain joins TRBV4-2 to TRBJ2-7; no reliable D call. The germline V and J ends were trimmed by 5 bases and 0 bases, with 11 bases remaining between them. The CDR3 totals 14 residues. Germline lookup yields CDR1 LGHNA and CDR2 YNFKEQ. The CDR3 reads CASSSSEASYEQYF. The CDR3 bases are TGTGCCAGCAGCTCTTCCGAGGCCTCCTACGAGCAGTACTTC.

The chain joins TRBV7-7 to TRBJ2-1; D is perhaps TRBD1 (6 bases). Deletions cut 5 bases from V and 10 bases from J, with 21 bases between. Per the germline V gene, CDR1 is SSHAT and CDR2 is FNYEAQ (reference sequence). The CDR3 loop spans 15 amino acids. The CDR3 reads CASSPLGQYFKEQFF. The CDR3 bases are TGTGCCAGCAGCCCCTTAGGACAGTATTTTAAAGAGCAGTTCTTC.

This chain uses TRBV6-5 with TRBJ1-1; no definite D call. Trimming pared 6 bases from V and 1 base from J, leaving 9 bases between. Per germline, CDR1 MNHEY and CDR2 SVGAGI. This CDR3 is built from 13 residues. The CDR3 DNA follows: TGTGCCAGCAGATCCGGGCGGAACACTGAAGCTTTCTTT. Protein: CASRSGRNTEAFF.

The V gene is TRBV27, the J gene TRBJ1-5; D is uncertain. The V gene lost 1 base and the J gene lost 6 bases, with 10 bases spanning the gap. CDR3 size: 14 residues. Germline CDR1 and CDR2: MNHEY and SMNVEV (reference sequence). The CDR3 DNA reads as TGTGCCAGCAGTTTATGGTACAGTCGTCAGCCCCAGCATTTT. It specifies CASSLWYSRQPQHF.

This clonotype was counted a single time. The V call is TRBV6-5, the J call TRBJ1-1; D is possibly TRBD1 (6 bases). The CDR3 contains 14 residues. V lost 0 bases and J lost 5, with 10 bases in between. Per the germline V gene, CDR1 is MNHEY and CDR2 is SVGAGI. Here the CDR3 reads CASSYSRGTTEAFF. CDR3 DNA sequence: TGTGCCAGCAGTTACTCGAGGGGGACTACTGAAGCTTTCTTT.

V usage is TRBV2 and J usage is TRBJ2-3; D remains unclear. CDR1 is SNHLY, CDR2 FYNNEI, per germline. Trimming pared 7 bases from V and 8 bases from J, leaving 7 bases between. This CDR3 is 10 amino acids long. This CDR3 reads CASTFATQYF. DNA for the CDR3: TGTGCCAGCACCTTCGCTACGCAGTATTTT. Full variable domain (remainder filled in from reference TRBV2 and TRBJ2-3): EPEVTQTPSHQVTQMGQEVILRCVPISNHLYFYWYRQILGQKVEFLVSFYNNEISEKSEIFDDQFSVERPDGSNFTLKIRSTKLEDSAMYFCASTFATQYFGPGTRLTVL.

The V and J genes are TRBV4-3 and TRBJ2-4; 9 bases agree with TRBD1. Germline V lookup: CDR1 LGHNA, CDR2 YSLEER. The V and J ends lost 7 bases and 9 bases, in that order; junction bases with no gene match: 10. This CDR3 comprises 14 residues. The CDR3 DNA follows: TGCGCCAGCACCACGGGACAGGGTTATGGCATTCAGTACTTC. This gives the protein CASTTGQGYGIQYF.

The J gene is TRBJ1-1, the V gene TRBV5-5; the match to TRBD1 covers 8 bases. This CDR3 comprises 12 residues. Germline V gene data show CDR1 as SGHKS and CDR2 as YYEKEE (reference sequence). V dropped 4 bases and J dropped 11; count of bases not matched to a gene: 7. The CDR3 bases are TGTGCCAGCAGCACCTTGGACAGGGCGGCTTTCTTT. Amino acids: CASSTLDRAAFF.

The rearrangement uses TRBV6-2 or TRBV6-3 and TRBJ2-1, with TRBD2 identical over 9 bases. CDR1 is MNHEY and CDR2 is SVGEGT in the germline V gene. The CDR3 is 15 residues long. V trimming: 6 bases; J trimming: 5 bases; junction bases outside the gene matches: 8. The CDR3 nucleotides are TGTGCCAGCAGCCTCTCTAGCGGGGCCCACAATGAGCAGTTCTTC. This translates into CASSLSSGAHNEQFF.

This clonotype was detected only a few times. V usage is TRBV6-5 and J usage is TRBJ1-5; D perhaps matches TRBD1 (6 bases). Germline-derived CDR1 and CDR2 are MNHEY and SVGAGI. CDR3 length equals 14 residues. V was trimmed by 4 bases and J by 7 bases, leaving 14 bases between them. The CDR3: CASSSQGRDQPQHF. The CDR3 DNA reads TGTGCCAGCAGTTCACAGGGAAGGGACCAGCCCCAGCATTTT.